The clone carrying this TCR beta chain was detected a few times. Its antigen is unidentified. The observed sequence ends 3 residues before the CDR3 terminus, with the missing tail filled in from the germline J gene. This CDR3 comprises 14 residues. V lost 10 bases and J lost 6; bases outside the gene matches: 13. CDR1 is KGHSH, CDR2 LQKENI, per germline. CVID subjects were neither ill nor on immunomodulatory or immunosuppressive medication at sampling. Heparinized whole blood, about 4.5 to 9 ml, came from each donor. The method was immunoSEQ multiplex PCR; TCRdb's version includes in-frame clones alone and lacks a portion of them. Observed in the sample are fewer than 35,000 clones, none of them singletons. This entry comes from a study of T cell clonality in common variable immunodeficiency. General study results and limits: Compared with controls, CVID subjects had fewer shared TCRbeta clones. Fewer deletions and N-nucleotide insertions were reportedly seen in common variable immunodeficiency TCR beta sequences.

The sequencing sample was made of peripheral blood mononuclear cells. The chain recombines TRBV18 with TRBJ1-1; 8 bases align to TRBD1. The TCR was taken from a human donor with common variable immunodeficiency. CDR3: CATAKTGDIAEAFF. Partial CDR3 DNA: TGTGCCACCGCTAAGACAGGGGATATCGCTGAA. The full variable domain, with the rest looked up from reference TRBV18 and TRBJ1-1, is NAGVMQNPRHLVRRRGQEARLRCSPMKGHSHVYWYRQLPEEGLKFMVYLQKENIIDESGMPKERFSAEFPKEGPSILRIQQVVRGDSAAYFCATAKTGDIAEAFFGQGTRLTVV.